This T cell receptor beta chain was identified during a study of cytomegalovirus exposure and HLA in healthy donors. General study findings and limits: CMV serostatus was the only immune exposure information that was available.

Donors sampled were nominally healthy, though unrecorded immune exposures were likely. The germline V and J ends were trimmed by 1 base and 4 bases, with 13 bases remaining between them. Germline loops: CDR1 MNHNS, CDR2 SASEGT. The CDR3 contains 15 residues. This clone was observed a handful of times. The antigen is not known. The PCR made use of 60 Vbeta and 13 Jbeta primers. Clones were sequenced by immunoSEQ multiplex PCR, and TCRdb holds only the in-frame ones, with some missing. The sample consists of over 130,000 clones, 61% of them appearing once. This receptor was taken from a male donor in good health and CMV-seronegative. Sequences were obtained from PBMCs. V gene TRBV6-1 combines with J gene TRBJ1-1; the D gene is possibly TRBD1 (6 bases). CDR3 residues: CASSEVWGGGTEAFF. The CDR3 DNA reads TGTGCCAGCAGTGAAGTGTGGGGAGGGGGCACTGAAGCTTTCTTT.